This is a list of T cell receptor beta chains from one sample in a study of cytomegalovirus exposure and HLA in healthy donors. Profiled with immunoSEQ multiplex PCR; TCRdb holds only in-frame clones, not every one. The sample shows some 160,000 clones, approximately 84% of them seen only once. Sequenced material: PBMCs. These receptors came from a woman in her thirties or forties in good health and CMV-seropositive. The CDR3 runs from the conserved cysteine through the conserved F or W. The order of the fields is D gene, V gene, J gene, clone size, CDR3 DNA, CDR3 protein. A D gene is named only where the DNA matches it firmly. Size values are once, few and many counts, or a class for expanded clones, and some rows have none.

NA,TRBV2,TRBJ2-7,NA,TGTGCCAGCAGTGAGAACAGGGCAGTAAACGAGCAGTACTTC,CASSENRAVNEQYF
NA,TRBV30,TRBJ1-2,once,TGTGCCTGGAGTCTTACGCTGGGCTCCTATGGCTACACCTTC,CAWSLTLGSYGYTF
NA,TRBV27,TRBJ2-7,NA,TGTGCCAGCAGTTTATCCTGTTTGTGTCTATTCTTATTAAGTGACAGATTC,CASSLSCLCLFLLSDRF
TRBD1,TRBV7-9,TRBJ1-4,NA,TGTGCCAGCACCCGAACAGGGGAATATGAAAAACTGTTTTTT,CASTRTGEYEKLFF
TRBD1,TRBV6-5,TRBJ1-1,NA,TGTGCCGGTCGTGGGACAGGTGACACTGAAGCTTTCTTT,CAGRGTGDTEAFF
NA,TRBV30,TRBJ1-1,NA,TGTGCCTGGAGCCATAACACTGAAGCTTTCTTT,CAWSHNTEAFF
TRBD1,TRBV6-5,TRBJ1-5,NA,TGTGCCAGCAGTGTAGACAGGGGAGACGGTCAGCCCCAGCATTTT,CASSVDRGDGQPQHF
NA,TRBV28,TRBJ1-6,NA,TGTGCCAGCAGTTCGGAAGACCGGGGGTCACCCCTCCACTTT,CASSSEDRGSPLHF
TRBD1,TRBV28,TRBJ1-1,NA,TGTGCCAGCAGTTTATGGGGGGACAGGGAGGAGGGCACTGAAGCTTTCTTT,CASSLWGDREEGTEAFF
NA,TRBV28,TRBJ2-1,NA,TGTGCCAGCAGCCACGAGCCCTACAATGAGCAGTTCTTC,CASSHEPYNEQFF
TRBD2,TRBV4-2,TRBJ2-5,NA,TGTGCCAGCAGCCAAGATCTCGTAGCGGGGGGCCACGGGGAGACCCAGTACTTC,CASSQDLVAGGHGETQYF
TRBD1,TRBV5-1,TRBJ1-1,NA,TGCGCCAGCAGCTGGGGGACAGGGTGGACTGAAGCTTTCTTT,CASSWGTGWTEAFF
TRBD1,TRBV19,TRBJ2-3,NA,TGTGCCAGTAGTAGGGACAGGGGGACAGATACGCAGTATTTT,CASSRDRGTDTQYF
NA,TRBV30,TRBJ1-6,NA,TGTGCCTGGAAAGCGGGTAACAATTCACCCCTCCACTTT,CAWKAGNNSPLHF
NA,TRBV2,TRBJ2-7,few,TGTGCCAGCAGTCCCCACAGCTACGAGCAGTACTTC,CASSPHSYEQYF
NA,TRBV9,TRBJ1-2,NA,TGTGCCAGCAGCGACAGGGTGGGGAACTATGGCTACACCTTC,CASSDRVGNYGYTF
TRBD1,TRBV27,TRBJ2-7,NA,TGTGCCAGCAGTTACGACCCCAGGGGGAACGAGCAGTACTTC,CASSYDPRGNEQYF
NA,TRBV7-8,TRBJ1-6,NA,TGTGCCAGCAGCTTAGGAGGTTATAATTCACCCCTCCACTTT,CASSLGGYNSPLHF
NA,TRBV5-6,TRBJ1-1,NA,TGTGCCAGCAGCCCGAGTCCCGTTCCAAACACTGAAGCTTTCTTT,CASSPSPVPNTEAFF
NA,TRBV19,TRBJ2-4,NA,TGTGCCAGTAGTAGTTATCAGGGGACAAACAGTCAGTACTTC,CASSSYQGTNSQYF
NA,TRBV18,TRBJ1-2,NA,TGTGCCAGCTCACCCCCAGGTCAGCTCTATGGCTACACCTTC,CASSPPGQLYGYTF
TRBD2,TRBV7-9,TRBJ2-6,NA,TGTGCCAGCAGCTTACCTCCCTCGGGGAGGGCCACTGGGGCCGACGTCCTGACTTTC,CASSLPPSGRATGADVLTF
NA,TRBV7-9,TRBJ1-5,NA,TGTGCCAGCAGCTTCCCAGGTGGGCCCCAGCATTTT,CASSFPGGPQHF
TRBD1,TRBV6-6,TRBJ1-5,once,TGTGCCAGCAGACGCACCGGGACAGTGTCTCAGCCCCAGCATTTT,CASRRTGTVSQPQHF
TRBD1,TRBV7-8,TRBJ1-2,NA,TGTGCCAGCAGCTTAGGGACAGGGGGCAACTATGGCTACACCTTC,CASSLGTGGNYGYTF
NA,TRBV27,TRBJ2-3,NA,TGTGCCAGCAGTAGGATAGACAGCCCGACAGATACGCAGTATTTT,CASSRIDSPTDTQYF
NA,TRBV5-8,TRBJ1-1,few,TGTGCCAGCGTTAGGGGGACTAAGCTTATGAACACTGAAGCTTTCTTT,CASVRGTKLMNTEAFF
NA,TRBV5-1,TRBJ1-3,few,TGCGCCAGCAGCCCCCCGGAGGAAGGAAACACCATATATTTT,CASSPPEEGNTIYF
TRBD1,TRBV6-1,TRBJ2-4,few,TGTGCCAGCAGTGTGGATCGAGGGGGCGTCAAAAACAGTCAGTACTTC,CASSVDRGGVKNSQYF
TRBD1,TRBV27,TRBJ1-2,NA,TGTGCCAGCAGTTCTGCGGGACAGGGGATTAACTATGGCTACACCTTC,CASSSAGQGINYGYTF
NA,TRBV28,TRBJ1-1,NA,TGTGCCAGCTCCGACAACCTAATGAACACTGAAGCTTTCTTT,CASSDNLMNTEAFF
NA,TRBV2,TRBJ2-3,NA,TGTGCCAGCAGTGAAGAGTCTAGTCCTGATACGCAGTATTTT,CASSEESSPDTQYF
TRBD2,TRBV7-2,TRBJ2-2,few,TGTGCCAGCAGCTTAAAGGCGGGGGGCACCGGGGAGCTGTTTTTT,CASSLKAGGTGELFF
NA,TRBV27,TRBJ2-3,NA,TGTGCCAGCAGTCCCGAGTGGGCTTTCACAGATACGCAGTATTTT,CASSPEWAFTDTQYF
NA,TRBV7-9,TRBJ1-2,NA,TGTTCCAGCAGCTCGACGGCTACAGGAATTTATGGCTACACCTTC,CSSSSTATGIYGYTF
TRBD1,TRBV5-4,TRBJ1-6,NA,TGTGCCAGCAGCAAGGGGGACAGGGGAAATTCACCCCTCCACTTT,CASSKGDRGNSPLHF
NA,TRBV7-8,TRBJ1-5,NA,TGTGCCAGCAGCCGCGGGGGGGGCTTGAATGCGAAGCATTTT,CASSRGGGLNAKHF
NA,TRBV28,TRBJ1-2,once,TGTGCCAGCAGTTCAGCGGACCAATATGGCTACACCTTC,CASSSADQYGYTF
NA,TRBV5-4,TRBJ2-4,NA,TGTGCCAGCAGCTTGGGACAATTGTCAGGCAAAAACAGTCAGTACTTC,CASSLGQLSGKNSQYF
NA,TRBV7-9,TRBJ1-1,NA,TGTTCCAGCAGCTTTAACGGGAACACTGAAGCTTTCTTT,CSSSFNGNTEAFF
NA,TRBV19,TRBJ1-3,NA,TGTGCCAGTATCCGTGGAAACACCATATATTTT,CASIRGNTIYF
NA,TRBV15,TRBJ2-3,NA,TGTGCCACCAGCAGAGACGGTAGCTCCCGCGATACGCAGTATTTT,CATSRDGSSRDTQYF
TRBD2,TRBV5-1,TRBJ2-7,NA,TGCGCCAGCAGCATAAGGACTAGCGGGACCGGTGGGGAGCAGTACTTC,CASSIRTSGTGGEQYF
NA,TRBV28,TRBJ1-5,once,TGTGCCAGCAGCCTGGGACAAAGCAATCAGCCCCAGCATTTT,CASSLGQSNQPQHF
NA,TRBV7-2,TRBJ1-6,NA,TGTGCCAGCAGTCGAATGGAGGGCTTTGGGGGTAATTCACCCCTCCACTTT,CASSRMEGFGGNSPLHF
NA,TRBV19,TRBJ2-2,once,TGTGCCAGTAGTCCCCCTTCGTTCGGGAACACCGGGGAGCTGTTTTTT,CASSPPSFGNTGELFF